The sequence of this TCR beta chain was determined in a study of control samples from healthy donors and cancer patients. The assay was immunoSEQ multiplex PCR, and TCRdb's table has in-frame clones only and misses some. The data hold roughly 18,000 clones, with around 84% observed a single time. The V and J ends lost 0 bases and 0 bases, in that order; junction bases with no gene match: 6. Germline loops: CDR1 SGDLS, CDR2 YYNGEE. The CDR3 spans 16 residues. This clone showed up just once. Sequences were obtained from PBMCs. The chain uses TRBV9 and TRBJ2-7; the match to TRBD2 covers 7 bases. The origin of this receptor is a woman in her sixties or seventies with lung cancer. In nucleotides, the CDR3 is TGTGCCAGCAGCGTAGTGGGGGGGAGAGACTCCTACGAGCAGTACTTC. The encoded protein is CASSVVGGRDSYEQYF.